These T cell receptor beta chains were read from a single sample in a study of CD8 T cells in Susac syndrome. Each CDR3 protein is one row after TCRdb ran MiXCR on the immunoSEQ multiplex PCR reads. The repertoire holds around 200,000 distinct CDR3 sequences, with 85% to 95% as singletons. The sequenced sample was CD4+ T cells from PBMCs. Receptors were obtained from a human donor with Susac syndrome. Each CDR3 is given with its conserved first and last residue. Only some rows state a clone size, as once, few, many or a class for expanded clones.

V gene	clone size	J gene	CDR3 protein
TRBV29-1	-	TRBJ2-5	CSARTGEETQYF
TRBV29-1	few	TRBJ2-7	CSVEWGGYEQYF
TRBV5-5	-	TRBJ2-5	CASSLHNRLRETQYF
TRBV12-3/TRBV12-4	-	TRBJ1-2	CASSSPRLGYGYTF
TRBV11-1	-	TRBJ1-2	CASSLARADGYTF
TRBV7-6	-	TRBJ2-5	CASSRIEGLQETQYF
TRBV7-8	-	TRBJ1-4	CASSPRAALNEKLFF
TRBV20-1	-	TRBJ2-7	CSARGLAGDQYF
TRBV20-1	-	TRBJ2-3	CSARAHAPRTDTQYF
TRBV6-2/TRBV6-3	-	TRBJ2-7	CASSYPRAGGNEQYF
TRBV28	-	TRBJ1-1	CASSLPTSNTEAFF
TRBV9	-	TRBJ2-5	CASSQRLLGETQYF
TRBV30	-	TRBJ2-6	CASPLTGGRSGANVLTF
TRBV2	-	TRBJ2-3	CASKRVETDTQYF
TRBV6-5	once	TRBJ1-4	CASRRQVAEKLFF
TRBV6-1	-	TRBJ1-5	CASRQTGGSNQPQHF
TRBV20-1	-	TRBJ2-7	CSANFRGRNEQYF
TRBV28	-	TRBJ2-7	CATGPGLYEQYF
TRBV29-1	-	TRBJ2-5	CSVEEYETQYF
TRBV7-2	-	TRBJ2-7	CASSVGTESSYEQYF
TRBV19	-	TRBJ2-3	CASGLTGDASTDTQYF
TRBV5-4	once	TRBJ2-2	CASRAGTSGSRELFF
TRBV6-2/TRBV6-3	once	TRBJ2-1	CASSSLGGGYNEQFF
TRBV5-6	-	TRBJ2-5	CASSFRGRGQKTQYF
TRBV4-3	-	TRBJ2-3	CASSQGQGFRDTQYF
TRBV7-2	-	TRBJ2-5	CASSLVADEETQYF
TRBV6-5	-	TRBJ1-5	CASRPTDSNQPQHF
TRBV15	-	TRBJ2-1	CATSIAGGLNEQFF
TRBV7-3	-	TRBJ1-1	CASRREGGINTEAFF
TRBV5-4	-	TRBJ2-5	CASSLDGRPGAQYF
TRBV7-9	-	TRBJ1-2	CASSRDIPGYTF
TRBV30	-	TRBJ1-1	CAWSVQGTTEAFF
TRBV28	-	TRBJ2-5	CASSPSGIKETQYF
TRBV29-1	-	TRBJ1-2	CSVDPGGGGYTF
TRBV5-7	once	TRBJ1-1	CASSLEAGPTEAFF
TRBV12-3/TRBV12-4	-	TRBJ2-5	CASTSSASMETQYF
TRBV9	-	TRBJ1-1	CASSVAARGMTEAFF
TRBV7-8	-	TRBJ1-1	CASSMYPDSTMNTEAFF
TRBV7-2	-	TRBJ2-7	CASSLTSGTPYEQYF
TRBV3-1	few	TRBJ2-3	CASSQDAGTDTQYF
TRBV3-1	-	TRBJ2-4	CASSLRGMWNIQYF